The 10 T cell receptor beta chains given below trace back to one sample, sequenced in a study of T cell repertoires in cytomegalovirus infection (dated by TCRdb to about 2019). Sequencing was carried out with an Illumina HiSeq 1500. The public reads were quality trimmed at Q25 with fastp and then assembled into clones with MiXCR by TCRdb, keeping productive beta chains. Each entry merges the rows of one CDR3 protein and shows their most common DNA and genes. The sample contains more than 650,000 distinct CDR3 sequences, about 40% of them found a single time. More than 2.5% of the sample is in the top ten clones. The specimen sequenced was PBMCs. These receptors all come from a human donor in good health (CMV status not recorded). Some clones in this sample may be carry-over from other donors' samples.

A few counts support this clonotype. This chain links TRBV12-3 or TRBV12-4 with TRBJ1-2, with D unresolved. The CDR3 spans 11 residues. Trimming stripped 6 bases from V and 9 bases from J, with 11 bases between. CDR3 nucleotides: TGTGCCAGCAGCCAGACTTGGAGCTACACCTTC. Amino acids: CASSQTWSYTF.

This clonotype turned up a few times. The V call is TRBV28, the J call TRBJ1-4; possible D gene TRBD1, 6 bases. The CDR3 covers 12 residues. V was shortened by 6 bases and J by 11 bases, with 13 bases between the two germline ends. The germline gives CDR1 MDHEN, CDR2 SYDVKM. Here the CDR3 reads CASRNEQGKLFF. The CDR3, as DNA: TGTGCCAGCAGAAATGAGCAGGGGAAACTGTTTTTT.

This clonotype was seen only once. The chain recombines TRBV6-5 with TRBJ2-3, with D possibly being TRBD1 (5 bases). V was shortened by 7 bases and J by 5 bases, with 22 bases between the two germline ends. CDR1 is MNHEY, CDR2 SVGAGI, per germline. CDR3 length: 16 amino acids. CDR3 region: CASILNGRQGKDTQYF. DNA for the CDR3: TGTGCCAGCATTTTGAATGGTCGTCAGGGTAAAGATACGCAGTATTTT.

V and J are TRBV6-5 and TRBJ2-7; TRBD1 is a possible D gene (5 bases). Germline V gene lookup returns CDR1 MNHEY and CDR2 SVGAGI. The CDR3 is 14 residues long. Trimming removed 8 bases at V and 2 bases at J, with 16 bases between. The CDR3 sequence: CASPPSDSTYEQYF. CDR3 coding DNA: TGTGCCAGCCCCCCCAGCGACAGCACCTACGAGCAGTACTTC.

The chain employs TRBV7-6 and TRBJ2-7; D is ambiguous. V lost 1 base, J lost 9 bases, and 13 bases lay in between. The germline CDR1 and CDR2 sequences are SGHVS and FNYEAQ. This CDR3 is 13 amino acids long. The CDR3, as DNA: TGTGCCAGCAGCTTAGAAAAGGGTTGGGGGCAGTACTTC. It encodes CASSLEKGWGQYF. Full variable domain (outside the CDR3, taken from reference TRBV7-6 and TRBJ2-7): GAGVSQSPRYKVTKRGQDVALRCDPISGHVSLYWYRQALGQGPEFLTYFNYEAQQDKSGLPNDRFSAERPEGSISTLTIQRTEQRDSAMYRCASSLEKGWGQYFGPGTRLTVT.

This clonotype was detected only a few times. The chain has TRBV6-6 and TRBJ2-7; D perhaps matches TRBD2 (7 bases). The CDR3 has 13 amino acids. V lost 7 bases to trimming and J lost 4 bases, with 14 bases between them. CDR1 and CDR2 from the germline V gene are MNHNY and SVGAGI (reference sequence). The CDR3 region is CASKGGDGYEQYF. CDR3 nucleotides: TGTGCCAGCAAGGGGGGGGACGGTTACGAGCAGTACTTC.

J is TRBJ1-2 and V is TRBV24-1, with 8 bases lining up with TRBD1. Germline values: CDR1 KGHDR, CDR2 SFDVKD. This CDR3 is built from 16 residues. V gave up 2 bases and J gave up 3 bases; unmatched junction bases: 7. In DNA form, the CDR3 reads TGTGCCACCAGTGATTCAAGGGACAGGATACACTATGGCTACACCTTC. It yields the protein CATSDSRDRIHYGYTF.

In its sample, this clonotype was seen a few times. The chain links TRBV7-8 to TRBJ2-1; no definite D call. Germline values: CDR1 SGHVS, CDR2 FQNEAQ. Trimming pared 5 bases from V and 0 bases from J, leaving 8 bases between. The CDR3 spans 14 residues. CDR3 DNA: TGTGCCAGCAGCGCCCTAAGCTCCTACAATGAGCAGTTCTTC. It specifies CASSALSSYNEQFF.

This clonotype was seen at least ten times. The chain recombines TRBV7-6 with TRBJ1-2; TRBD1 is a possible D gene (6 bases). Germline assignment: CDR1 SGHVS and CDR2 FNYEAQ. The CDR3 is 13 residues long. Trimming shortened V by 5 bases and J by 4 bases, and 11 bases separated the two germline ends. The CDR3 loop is CASSPGHLYGYTF. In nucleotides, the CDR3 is TGTGCCAGCAGCCCGGGACACCTCTATGGCTACACCTTC.

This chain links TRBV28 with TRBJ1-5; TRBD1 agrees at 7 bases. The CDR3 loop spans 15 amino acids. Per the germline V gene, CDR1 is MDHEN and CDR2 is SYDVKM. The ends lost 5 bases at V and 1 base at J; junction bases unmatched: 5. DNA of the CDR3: TGTGCCAGCAGTACTGACAGGGAAAGCAATCAGCCCCAGCATTTT. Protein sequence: CASSTDRESNQPQHF.